This T cell receptor (beta chain) was documented in a study of low-dose radiotherapy and immunotherapy resistance in tumors. Study context: Cohort 1 got 0.5 Gy per fraction every 2 weeks, 6.5 Gy in total. Patients took 300 mg oral aspirin daily for four cycles from cycle 1 day 1.

This clonotype showed up many times. TRAV- and TRBV-specific primers primed first-strand cDNA, covering alpha and beta chains. TCRs underwent around 20 PCR cycles of amplification with a constant-region primer and V-primer adapter. TCRdb reanalysed the reads using MiXCR and keeps one entry per CDR3 protein. The data contain tens of thousands of distinct CDR3 sequences, roughly 31% of them seen just once; the ten biggest clones take up 11%. The time point is: before trial treatment. This clonotype was sampled from a female donor with ovarian cancer. The material was PBMCs, obtained before treatment.

The CDR3 DNA follows: TGTGCCAGCAGCGTAGGGAGTAGCGGAGCGAGCCGCAATGAGCAGTTCTTC. Encoded protein: CASSVGSSGASRNEQFF. J is TRBJ2-1 and V is TRBV9; D might be TRBD2 (6 bases). V lost 0 bases and J 6 bases, leaving 19 bases between the germline ends. Germline CDR1 SGDLS, CDR2 YYNGEE. This CDR3 has 17 residues.